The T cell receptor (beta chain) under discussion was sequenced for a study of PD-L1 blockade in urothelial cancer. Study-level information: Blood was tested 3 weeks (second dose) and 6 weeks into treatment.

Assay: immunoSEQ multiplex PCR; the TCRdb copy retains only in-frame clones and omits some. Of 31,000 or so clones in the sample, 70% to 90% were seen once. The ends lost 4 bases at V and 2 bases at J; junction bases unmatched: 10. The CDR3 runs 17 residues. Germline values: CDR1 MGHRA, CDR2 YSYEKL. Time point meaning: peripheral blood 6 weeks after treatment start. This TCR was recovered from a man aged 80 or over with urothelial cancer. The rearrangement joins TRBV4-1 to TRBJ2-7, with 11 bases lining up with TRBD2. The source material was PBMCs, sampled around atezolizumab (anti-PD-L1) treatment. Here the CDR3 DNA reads TGCGCCAGCAGCCGTGGGCTAGCGGGAGGTGGGACCTACGAGCAGTACTTC. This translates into CASSRGLAGGGTYEQYF.